This TCR beta chain was sequenced in a study of STAT3 mutations in large granular lymphocyte leukemia. TCRdb's copy holds only in-frame clones and misses some; the assay was immunoSEQ multiplex PCR. Of about 42,000 clones in the sample, 80% to 85% were seen once. As regards this clone: Its antigen is unidentified.

Overall study results and limits: Samples missed the first appearance of the clone. A small but highly pathogenic clone may have been missed. In T-cell large granular lymphocyte leukemia, about half of patients showed multiple immunodominant subclonotypes. Suggested: STAT3 mutation was not the ancestral event for these clonal expansions. Sampling intervals varied between patients and samples.

V was cut by 3 bases and J by 0 bases, with 13 bases left in between. CDR1 is SGDLS, CDR2 YYNGEE, per germline. This CDR3 is 16 amino acids long. The sample taken for sequencing was PBMCs. The TCR was taken from a human donor with T large granular lymphocyte leukemia. Some clones in this sample may be carry-over from other donors' samples. The V gene is TRBV9, the J gene TRBJ1-3; maybe TRBD1 (5 bases). Here the CDR3 reads CASSAGTAFSGNTIYF. Written as DNA, the CDR3 is TGTGCCAGCAGCGCCGGGACGGCGTTCTCTGGAAACACCATATATTTT.